What follows are 8 T cell receptor beta chains derived from one specimen sequenced in a study of naive and memory T cell subsets. Treatment described: skin biopsy from PPD injection site in Mantoux-positive individual. An oligonucleotide containing a UMI was ligated to the 3' end of TCR cDNA. The SP2 primer and nested alpha and beta constant region primers amplified ligated cDNA in four rounds. One entry per CDR3 protein results from TCRdb running MiXCR on the UMI-ligation and nested PCR reads. The data show under 25,000 distinct CDR3 sequences, roughly 6% seen once. Source: skin, taken from a tuberculin skin test site. The receptor set was obtained from an adult in good health.

This clonotype appeared many times. The genes are TRBV27 and TRBJ2-7, with D hard to call. Germline CDR1 is MNHEY and CDR2 is SMNVEV (reference sequence). V shed 8 bases and J shed 0 bases, with 23 bases lying between them. The CDR3 runs to 17 residues. CDR3 sequence reads: CASGELGYSTSSYEQYF. The CDR3 nucleotides are TGTGCCAGCGGCGAGTTGGGTTACAGCACCAGCTCCTACGAGCAGTACTTC.

This clonotype was seen repeatedly, ten times or more. The CDR3 nucleotides read TGTGCCAGCAGCTTGGATAACACGGGACTAAACCAGCCCCAGCATTTT. Amino acid sequence: CASSLDNTGLNQPQHF. This chain joins TRBV7-9 and TRBJ1-5; tentative D call: TRBD1 (5 bases). Germline CDR1 is SEHNR and CDR2 is FQNEAQ (reference sequence). This CDR3 is 16 amino acids long. V lost 3 bases, J lost 7 bases, and 19 bases lay in between.

Many counts were recorded for this clonotype. The chain carries TRBV20-1 and TRBJ1-1, with unresolved D. The CDR3 covers 11 residues. Trimming pared 4 bases from V and 2 bases from J, leaving 5 bases between. The germline V gene has CDR1 DFQATT and CDR2 SNEGSKA (reference sequence). The CDR3 region has the DNA TGCAGTGCTATCCATAACACTGAAGCTTTCTTT. It codes for CSAIHNTEAFF.

This clonotype was detected ten times or more. This rearrangement joins TRBV5-1 to TRBJ2-3, with D possibly TRBD1 on 6 matching bases. The CDR3 is 17 amino acids. V shed 4 bases and J shed 3 bases, with 21 bases lying between them. In germline, CDR1 is SGHRS, CDR2 YFSETQ. The CDR3, as DNA: TGCGCCAGCAGCAACAGGGACGTCAGGGGAAGGACAGATACGCAGTATTTT. Its protein is CASSNRDVRGRTDTQYF. The entire variable domain, with the rest obtained from reference TRBV5-1 and TRBJ2-3, is as follows: KAGVTQTPRYLIKTRGQQVTLSCSPISGHRSVSWYQQTPGQGLQFLFEYFSETQRNKGNFPGRFSGRQFSNSRSEMNVSTLELGDSALYLCASSNRDVRGRTDTQYFGPGTRLTVL.

The table lists this clonotype with many counts. The rearrangement links TRBV28 to TRBJ2-1, with 10 nucleotides matching TRBD2. In germline, CDR1 is MDHEN, CDR2 SYDVKM. The ends lost 8 bases at V and 8 bases at J; junction bases unmatched: 9. There are 14 residues in the CDR3. CDR3 DNA: TGTGCCAGCCAAGCGGGAGGGCTAGGGTATGAGCAGTTCTTC. Amino acid sequence: CASQAGGLGYEQFF.

This clonotype was observed a few times. The chain's CDR3 is CASSSTGFGTIYF. The CDR3 bases are TGTGCCAGCAGTTCGACAGGTTTTGGCACCATATATTTT. The rearrangement links TRBV25-1 to TRBJ1-3; a possible D gene is TRBD1 (6 bases). Per the germline V gene, CDR1 is MGHDK and CDR2 is SYGVNS. V was cut by 5 bases and J by 9 bases, with 14 bases left in between. The CDR3 is 13 amino acids.

Many counts were recorded for this clonotype. The chain recombines TRBV5-1 with TRBJ1-1; 9 bases fit TRBD1. The germline CDR1 and CDR2 sequences are SGHRS and YFSETQ. V lost 4 bases and J lost 4; bases outside the gene matches: 8. The CDR3 length is 15 residues. The CDR3 region is CASSKQGADSTEAFF. The CDR3, as DNA: TGCGCCAGCAGCAAACAGGGGGCGGACAGCACTGAAGCTTTCTTT.

This clonotype was picked up many times. V and J are TRBV15 and TRBJ2-5; 7 bases are shared with TRBD2. J gave up 3 bases and V 6 bases, and 10 bases lay outside the gene matches. This CDR3 has 15 amino acids. Per the germline V gene, CDR1 is LNHNV and CDR2 is YYDKDF (reference sequence). As DNA, the CDR3 is TGTGCCACCAGAACTTTCCTAGCGGCGGAAGAGACCCAGTACTTC. Translated: CATRTFLAAEETQYF.